Shown below are 21 T cell receptor beta chains from a single sample sequenced in a study of T-cell memory formation after mild COVID-19. TCRdb re-analysed the 5' RACE reads in MiXCR, keeping a single row per CDR3 protein. The sample lists about 430,000 distinct CDR3 sequences, roughly a quarter occurring once. Sequenced: PBMCs or a T cell subset sorted from them (not recorded which). The source of these receptors is an adult woman who had mild COVID-19 (a few samples of this study predate the infection). Cell type and time point are not known.

The CDR3: CSATQLLGDTGELFF. The CDR3 DNA follows: TGCAGTGCTACACAGCTCCTGGGGGACACCGGGGAGCTGTTTTTT. The chain recombines TRBV20-1 with TRBJ2-2, with D perhaps assigned TRBD1 or TRBD2 (5 bases each). CDR3 length: 15 residues. Germline-derived CDR1 and CDR2 are DFQATT and SNEGSKA (reference sequence). Trimming shortened V by 4 bases and J by 3 bases, and 15 bases separated the two germline ends.

There are a few counts of this clonotype. The chain employs TRBV20-1 and TRBJ2-1; D is possibly TRBD2 (6 bases). The CDR3 length is 16 residues. Per the germline V gene, CDR1 is DFQATT and CDR2 is SNEGSKA (reference sequence). V lost 3 bases and J 0 bases, leaving 15 bases between the germline ends. The CDR3: CSASTRSGNSYNEQFF. The CDR3 bases are TGCAGTGCTAGCACACGTAGCGGTAACTCCTACAATGAGCAGTTCTTC.

V usage is TRBV20-1 and J usage is TRBJ2-1; D perhaps matches TRBD2 (5 bases). The CDR3 sequence is 16 residues long. Germline lookup yields CDR1 DFQATT and CDR2 SNEGSKA (reference sequence). Trimming removed 0 bases from V and 5 bases from J, with 17 bases in between. Here the CDR3 DNA reads TGCAGTGCTAGAGATGAAGAGCGGACTTGGGACAATGAGCAGTTCTTC. Translating it yields CSARDEERTWDNEQFF.

The CDR3 DNA reads as TGTGCCATCAGCCAGGACAGGGGGGATGGCTACACCTTC. Protein: CAISQDRGDGYTF. The V gene is TRBV10-3, the J gene TRBJ1-2, with 10 bases matching TRBD1. In germline, CDR1 is ENHRY, CDR2 SYGVKD. The junction had 4 bases not matched to a gene; V was cut back by 6 bases and J by 6 bases. This CDR3 has 13 amino acids.

The table lists this clonotype with a count of one. The gene calls are TRBV6-5 and TRBJ2-7, with D maybe TRBD2 (5 bases). Trimming took 6 bases from V and 2 from J, leaving 8 bases between them. CDR3 size: 12 residues. Per germline, CDR1 MNHEY and CDR2 SVGAGI. For the CDR3, the DNA is TGTGCCAGCAGGGACTCGCCCTACGAGCAGTACTTC. It encodes CASRDSPYEQYF.

The chain uses TRBV12-3 or TRBV12-4 and TRBJ2-5; tentatively, D is TRBD1 (6 bases). The CDR3 contains 14 residues. V dropped 6 bases and J dropped 4 bases, with 15 bases sitting between them. The CDR3 DNA follows: TGTGCCAGCAGCCAAGGTACAGGGCGAGAGACCCAGTACTTC. It codes for CASSQGTGRETQYF.

The sample holds a few counts of this clonotype. The rearrangement uses TRBV6-2 or TRBV6-3 and TRBJ1-5; 10 bases fit TRBD1. J gave up 7 bases and V 6 bases, and 12 bases lay outside the gene matches. The CDR3 totals 16 residues. Germline loops: CDR1 MNHEY, CDR2 SVGEGT. As DNA, the CDR3 is TGTGCCAGCAGCCAATCGGAGGGGACAGGGGAACAGCCCCAGCATTTT. It is translated as CASSQSEGTGEQPQHF.

The chain is built from TRBV6-1 and TRBJ2-3, with TRBD2 matching 11 bases. Germline V gene data show CDR1 as MNHNS and CDR2 as SASEGT. V lost 6 bases and J lost 2; bases outside the gene matches: 10. This CDR3 is 17 amino acids long. The CDR3 reads CASRRLAGSSATDTQYF. The CDR3, as DNA: TGTGCCAGCAGGAGACTAGCGGGGAGCTCCGCCACAGATACGCAGTATTTT.

This chain joins TRBV2 and TRBJ1-2; 7 bases map to TRBD1. CDR1 and CDR2 from the germline V gene are SNHLY and FYNNEI. V shed 7 bases, J shed 7 bases, and the junction held 12 bases outside the gene matches. The CDR3 contains 14 residues. The CDR3: CASTADRAALGYTF. The CDR3 bases are TGTGCCAGCACCGCCGACAGGGCCGCCCTTGGCTACACCTTC.

This clonotype was seen a handful of times. The chain has TRBV4-2 and TRBJ2-7; D is perhaps TRBD2 (7 bases). Germline V CDR1 and CDR2: LGHNA, YNFKEQ. The ends were cut back, 0 bases at V and 0 bases at J, with 12 bases in the middle. The CDR3 covers 16 residues. The CDR3, as DNA: TGTGCCAGCAGCCAAGATCGGGGGGCGAGCTCCTACGAGCAGTACTTC. Amino acid sequence: CASSQDRGASSYEQYF.

The rearrangement links TRBV28 to TRBJ2-5; the D gene could be TRBD1 or TRBD2 (6 bases each). CDR3 size: 12 residues. CDR1 is MDHEN, CDR2 SYDVKM, per germline. The V end lost 3 bases, the J end lost 12 bases, and 14 bases lay between the germline ends. In DNA, the CDR3 is TGTGCCAGCAGTTTGATTAGGGGGGCCGAGTACTTC. Its translation is CASSLIRGAEYF.

This chain links TRBV20-1 with TRBJ1-1; D is perhaps TRBD1 (5 bases). V was clipped by 6 bases and J by 5 bases, with 10 bases between them. This CDR3 region has 11 residues. Germline V gene data show CDR1 as DFQATT and CDR2 as SNEGSKA (reference sequence). CDR3 protein: CSAEQATEAFF. The CDR3, as DNA: TGCAGTGCGGAACAGGCAACTGAAGCTTTCTTT.

The gene calls are TRBV25-1 and TRBJ2-3, with 8 positions matching TRBD2. The CDR3 contains 14 residues. V was pared by 4 bases and J by 5 bases, with 5 bases of the junction left unmatched. Germline CDR1 reads MGHDK; CDR2 reads SYGVNS. CDR3 sequence (DNA): TGTGCCAGCAGTGTGGGACTAGGAGGAGATACGCAGTATTTT. This gives the protein CASSVGLGGDTQYF.

This clonotype was counted a few times. V gene TRBV2 combines with J gene TRBJ2-1; D might be TRBD1 or TRBD2, each matching 5 bases. Germline V CDR1 and CDR2: SNHLY, FYNNEI. V was shortened by 7 bases and J by 0 bases, with 19 bases between the two germline ends. The CDR3 extends over 17 amino acids. CDR3 amino acids: CASTGTTIPSSYNEQFF. CDR3 in DNA: TGTGCCAGCACTGGGACGACGATACCTAGCTCCTACAATGAGCAGTTCTTC.

This clonotype was picked up a small number of times. This chain joins TRBV12-3 or TRBV12-4 and TRBJ1-2; D perhaps matches TRBD1 (6 bases). There are 15 residues in the CDR3. The V end was cut by 6 bases, the J end by 2 bases, with 16 bases between. CDR3 sequence: CASSRGGTVNYGYTF. The CDR3, as DNA: TGTGCCAGCAGCAGAGGGGGGACGGTGAACTATGGCTACACCTTC.

This clonotype was counted many times. The chain couples TRBV4-3 to TRBJ2-7; 7 bases agree with TRBD1. Germline V gives CDR1 LGHNA, CDR2 YSLEER. V shed 2 bases and J 7 bases; nucleotides not matched to a gene: 14. The CDR3 contains 16 residues. CDR3 coding DNA: TGCGCCAGCAGCCAATTCCCCCCAGACAGGGTAAGGGAGCAGTACTTC. Encoded protein: CASSQFPPDRVREQYF.

The V call is TRBV6-6, the J call TRBJ1-6; 9 bases match TRBD1. The CDR3 has 18 residues. Trimming cost V 2 bases and J 7 bases; bases outside gene matches: 12. The germline V gene has CDR1 MNHNY and CDR2 SVGAGI (reference sequence). CDR3 protein: CASSYRDRVFQGNSPLHF. CDR3 bases: TGTGCCAGCAGTTACCGGGACAGGGTCTTCCAGGGAAATTCACCCCTCCACTTT.

At least ten counts were recorded for this clonotype. This chain links TRBV6-5 with TRBJ2-7, with 8 positions matching TRBD1. This CDR3 region has 14 residues. With V trimmed by 1 base and J by 5 bases, 4 bases remained unmatched. In germline, CDR1 is MNHEY, CDR2 SVGAGI. For the CDR3, the DNA is TGTGCCAGCAGTTACTATCGGACAGGGCACGAGCAGTACTTC. This translates into CASSYYRTGHEQYF.

This clonotype turned up a few times. This chain links TRBV10-3 with TRBJ2-2, with D possibly being TRBD2 (7 bases). Trimming took 7 bases from V and 10 from J, leaving 13 bases between them. The CDR3 consists of 12 residues. Per germline, CDR1 ENHRY and CDR2 SYGVKD. CDR3 nucleotides: TGTGCCATCACCGACGGGGGGCCGGAGCTGTTTTTT. This gives the protein CAITDGGPELFF.

The rearrangement links TRBV12-3 or TRBV12-4 to TRBJ2-5, with 10 bases lining up with TRBD2. The length of the CDR3 is 15 residues. J gave up 5 bases and V 2 bases, and 5 bases lay outside the gene matches. CDR3: CASSLSSGGGETQYF. For the CDR3, the DNA is TGTGCCAGCAGTTTATCTAGCGGGGGTGGCGAGACCCAGTACTTC.

The chain carries TRBV6-1 and TRBJ2-7; possible D gene TRBD2, 5 bases. Trimming took off 2 bases at V and 2 bases at J, with 10 bases between the two ends. The CDR3 is 14 residues long. Germline V gene lookup returns CDR1 MNHNS and CDR2 SASEGT. CDR3 region: CASSELGLTYEQYF. The CDR3 DNA reads as TGTGCCAGCAGTGAACTAGGACTGACCTACGAGCAGTACTTC.